These T cell receptor beta chains were read from a single sample in a study of blood T cell repertoires in COVID-19. Clones were sequenced by immunoSEQ multiplex PCR, and TCRdb holds only the in-frame ones, with some missing. The sample contains roughly 100,000 clones, 85% to 90% of which appear only once. Sequencing used peripheral blood. The receptor source for this set is a human donor with COVID-19, enrolled during active disease. The donor label of this sample is uncertain. The CDR3 runs from the conserved cysteine through the conserved F or W. Each record gives: CDR3 length, D gene, clone size, V gene, J gene, CDR3 DNA, CDR3 protein. D genes are given only for firm matches. Clone sizes are given selectively: once, few, many, or a class where the clone is expanded.

14	-	-	TRBV3-1/TRBV3-2	TRBJ1-2	TGTGCCAGCAGCCAAGACGCAGCGATCTATGGCTACACCTTC	CASSQDAAIYGYTF
13	-	-	TRBV2	TRBJ2-5	TGTGCCAGCAGACTCAGGGTGGAGGAGACCCAGTACTTC	CASRLRVEETQYF
15	TRBD1	-	TRBV11-2	TRBJ1-4	TGTGCCAGCAGCCCACGGACAGGGGGAAGTGAAAAACTGTTTTTT	CASSPRTGGSEKLFF
12	-	-	TRBV2	TRBJ1-4	TGTGCCAGCGGGGAGGGCAGCGAAAAACTGTTTTTT	CASGEGSEKLFF
15	-	-	TRBV6-5	TRBJ1-6	TGTGCCAGCAGTTACTCGAGCGGAGAGAATTCACCCCTCCACTTT	CASSYSSGENSPLHF
18	TRBD2	-	TRBV7-9	TRBJ2-1	TGTGCCAGCAGCTTCACCGGGACTAGCGGGGGAAACTACAATGAGCAGTTCTTC	CASSFTGTSGGNYNEQFF
15	-	-	TRBV5-1	TRBJ2-5	TGCGCCAGCAGCTTGGCCGCAGGGAGCGGGGAGACCCAGTACTTC	CASSLAAGSGETQYF
13	-	-	TRBV27	TRBJ1-2	TGTGCCAGCAGTTTAGGAAGGCCGGGATCATTCTTCTTC	CASSLGRPGSFFF
12	-	-	TRBV7-3	TRBJ2-2	TGTGCCAGCAGCCCCTACACCGGGGAGCTGTTTTTT	CASSPYTGELFF
11	-	-	TRBV27	TRBJ2-3	TGTGCCAGCAGTTCGGGGGATACGCAGTATTTT	CASSSGDTQYF
14	TRBD1	-	TRBV19	TRBJ2-5	TGTGCCAGTAGTACCGGACAGGATTCGGAGACCCAGTACTTC	CASSTGQDSETQYF
15	TRBD1	once	TRBV7-3	TRBJ1-1	TGTGCCAGCAGCTTATTGCCAGGGGGGAACACTGAAGCTTTCTTT	CASSLLPGGNTEAFF
14	-	-	TRBV7-2	TRBJ1-1	TGTGCCAGCAGCTTAGTAACAAGGAACACTGAAGCTTTCTTT	CASSLVTRNTEAFF
15	-	-	TRBV4-1	TRBJ1-1	TGCGCCAGCAGCCAAGTCTCTAGGGGGAACACTGAAGCTTTCTTT	CASSQVSRGNTEAFF
15	TRBD1	-	TRBV6-2/TRBV6-3	TRBJ1-5	TGTGCCAGCAGTTACTCGGGACAGCTCAATCAGCCCCAGCATTTT	CASSYSGQLNQPQHF
13	-	-	TRBV3-1/TRBV3-2	TRBJ1-6	TGTGCCAGCAGCCGGAACAGGTATTCACCCCTCCACTTT	CASSRNRYSPLHF